This entry lists 31 T cell receptor beta chains sequenced from one sample in a study of post-analysis software for immune sequencing data. Findings and limits, study-wide: A few TRBV segments, TRBV5-6, TRBV5-1 and TRBV20-1 among them, were found more frequent in patients than controls.

For these TCRs, the target antigens are not known. Unique molecular identifiers tagged the TCR beta cDNA libraries. TCRdb analysed the PCR reads with MiXCR anew, one entry per CDR3 protein. The top ten hold 4% to 5.5% of the sample, which has 820,000 or so distinct CDR3 sequences, about 53% seen once. The source material was blood. The receptors were sampled from a girl between 10 and 17 years old with multiple sclerosis.

The V gene is TRBV27, the J gene TRBJ1-5; no reliable D call. The CDR3 contains 15 residues. V lost 5 bases to trimming and J lost 2 bases, with 13 bases between them. The germline V gene encodes CDR1 MNHEY and CDR2 SMNVEV (reference sequence). The chain's CDR3 is CASSPGRYGNQPQHF. The DNA of the CDR3 is TGTGCCAGCAGTCCCGGCAGGTACGGCAATCAGCCCCAGCATTTT.

In its sample, this clonotype was seen a few times. The rearrangement joins TRBV20-1 to TRBJ2-5, with TRBD2 matching over 11 bases. With the DNA end fitting TRBJ2-7 better, the J assignment may be wrong. Germline loops: CDR1 DFQATT, CDR2 SNEGSKA (reference sequence). The CDR3 loop spans 14 amino acids. CDR3 in DNA: TGCAGTGCTCTCGGGCTAGCGGGAGGATACGAGCAGTACTTC. Translating gives CSALGLAGGYEQYF.

The table lists this clonotype with a count of one. The chain employs TRBV20-1 and TRBJ2-5; TRBD2 is a possible D gene (6 bases). V lost 2 bases and J 5 bases, leaving 21 bases between the germline ends. This CDR3 has 16 residues. Germline CDR1 is DFQATT and CDR2 is SNEGSKA (reference sequence). CDR3 coding DNA: TGCAGTGCTAGATGGAACTTGCGGAGGGAGCGTGAGACCCAGTACTTC. Residues: CSARWNLRRERETQYF.

This clonotype has more than one count but fewer than ten. This CDR3 reads CSAEFDTSYEQYF. For the CDR3, the DNA is TGCAGCGCAGAATTCGACACATCCTACGAGCAGTACTTC. This chain joins TRBV29-1 and TRBJ2-7, with D unresolved. Germline CDR1 and CDR2: SQVTM and ANQGSEA. This CDR3 is 13 amino acids long. The ends were cut back, 7 bases at V and 1 base at J, with 14 bases in the middle.

V is TRBV20-1 and J is TRBJ1-2, with a tentative D call TRBD1 (5 bases). There are 18 residues in the CDR3. CDR1 is DFQATT and CDR2 is SNEGSKA in the germline V gene (reference sequence). V gave up 1 base and J gave up 4 bases, with 25 bases separating them. CDR3: CSARVPEGSSHRGYGYTF. As DNA, the CDR3 is TGCAGTGCTAGAGTACCGGAAGGCTCCTCGCATAGGGGCTATGGCTACACCTTC.

In this sample, this clonotype turned up a few times. This rearrangement joins TRBV12-3 or TRBV12-4 to TRBJ1-5, with TRBD1 matching 9 bases. With V trimmed by 4 bases and J by 6 bases, 7 bases remained unmatched. This CDR3 has 15 amino acids. The CDR3 DNA is TGTGCCAGCAGTTGGACAGGGGCGAGGGGTCAGCCCCAGCATTTT. Translation gives CASSWTGARGQPQHF.

This chain joins TRBV20-1 and TRBJ2-4; 11 nucleotides agree with TRBD1. The end of the DNA fits TRBJ2-7 better, so the J call may be wrong. The CDR3 has 14 amino acids. Per the germline V gene, CDR1 is DFQATT and CDR2 is SNEGSKA (reference sequence). The CDR3 DNA follows: TGCAGTGCCCGCAAGGGACAGGGGGCCTACGAGCAGTACTTC. It specifies CSARKGQGAYEQYF.

V gene TRBV5-1 combines with J gene TRBJ2-1, with TRBD1 matching over 7 bases. The CDR3 has 16 residues. V trimming: 4 bases; J trimming: 0 bases; junction bases outside the gene matches: 7. The V gene's germline CDR1 is SGHRS and CDR2 YFSETQ. The CDR3 region has the DNA TGCGCCAGCAGCCGTTGGGGACAGAGCTCCTACAATGAGCAGTTCTTC. Translated, it gives CASSRWGQSSYNEQFF.

CDR3: CASSYGRQHYEQYF. The CDR3 DNA sequence: TGTGCCAGCAGTTACGGGCGACAGCACTACGAGCAGTACTTC. The J gene is TRBJ2-7, the V gene TRBV6-6; perhaps TRBD1 as D (5 bases). Trimming left V 2 bases short and J 3 bases short, with 11 bases between. This CDR3 spans 14 amino acids. Per germline, CDR1 MNHNY and CDR2 SVGAGI (reference sequence).

The chain is built from TRBV29-1 and TRBJ2-3; D is possibly TRBD1 (6 bases). CDR3 length equals 15 residues. Trimming shortened V by 4 bases and J by 1 base, and 15 bases separated the two germline ends. The germline V gene has CDR1 SQVTM and CDR2 ANQGSEA. This CDR3 is CSVGGWGLGTDTQYF. The DNA for the CDR3 is TGCAGCGTTGGAGGATGGGGGCTTGGCACAGATACGCAGTATTTT.

The chain joins TRBV4-1 to TRBJ1-2; unclear D gene. This CDR3 region has 14 residues. Trimming stripped 0 bases from V and 2 bases from J, with 7 bases between. Germline V gene lookup returns CDR1 MGHRA and CDR2 YSYEKL. CDR3 loop: CASSQEGQNYGYTF. The CDR3 DNA sequence: TGCGCCAGCAGCCAAGAAGGTCAGAACTATGGCTACACCTTC.

This clonotype appeared a few times. V and J are TRBV29-1 and TRBJ1-2; a weak D match, TRBD1 (6 bases). The germline CDR1 and CDR2 sequences are SQVTM and ANQGSEA. The CDR3 length is 13 residues. The V end lost 5 bases, the J end lost 0 bases, and 10 bases lay between the germline ends. CDR3 in amino acids: CSVRDRPNYGYTF. CDR3 DNA sequence: TGCAGCGTTCGCGACAGGCCTAACTATGGCTACACCTTC.

This rearrangement joins TRBV6-1 to TRBJ2-4, with 9 bases that match TRBD1. The J call may not be correct, given that the DNA end is closer to TRBJ2-7. The V gene's germline CDR1 is MNHNS and CDR2 SASEGT. This CDR3 comprises 14 residues. The CDR3 DNA reads as TGTGCCAGCAGTCCCACAGGGGGCCGCGACGAGCAGTACTTC. It is translated as CASSPTGGRDEQYF.

This clonotype has more than one count but fewer than ten. V is TRBV20-1 and J is TRBJ2-5, with 8 bases aligning to TRBD1. CDR3 size: 15 residues. The ends lost 0 bases at V and 1 base at J; junction bases unmatched: 4. Germline CDR1 reads DFQATT; CDR2 reads SNEGSKA (reference sequence). CDR3 sequence: CSARDGQGAQETQYF. In nucleotides, the CDR3 is TGCAGTGCTAGAGACGGGCAGGGGGCCCAAGAGACCCAGTACTTC.

This CDR3 is CSVTPNRGLSYNEQFF. CDR3 nucleotides: TGCAGTGTTACTCCTAACAGGGGGCTTTCCTACAATGAGCAGTTCTTC. The chain carries TRBV20-1 and TRBJ2-1; TRBD1 matches 9 bases. The CDR3 contains 16 residues. The V segment lost 7 bases and the J segment 1 base; nucleotides outside the gene matches: 11. Germline V CDR1 and CDR2: DFQATT, SNEGSKA (reference sequence).

The chain recombines TRBV5-1 with TRBJ2-1, with 13 bases lining up with TRBD2. The CDR3 contains 15 residues. The trim removed 3 bases at V and 8 bases at J, leaving 5 bases unmatched. Germline CDR1 reads SGHRS; CDR2 reads YFSETQ. The DNA for the CDR3 is TGCGCCAGCAGCTCCGGACTAGCGGGAGAGGATGAGCAGTTCTTC. It translates to CASSSGLAGEDEQFF.

V gene TRBV7-9 combines with J gene TRBJ2-4; possibly TRBD1 for D (6 bases). The J call may be mistaken, given a closer DNA end match to TRBJ2-7. Looked up from germline, CDR1 is SEHNR and CDR2 is FQNEAQ (reference sequence). The CDR3 is 17 amino acids. DNA for the CDR3: TGTGCCAGCAGCTTAGGACAGGCGTCAAGGGCGGGCTACGAGCAGTACTTC. Its translation: CASSLGQASRAGYEQYF.

This clonotype has just a few counts. The chain recombines TRBV2 with TRBJ2-1; TRBD2 matches at 7 bases. Germline CDR1 is SNHLY and CDR2 is FYNNEI. With V trimmed by 6 bases and J by 0 bases, 5 bases remained unmatched. The CDR3 is 15 amino acids. In DNA form, the CDR3 reads TGTGCCAGCAGGTTGGCGGGAGCCTCCTACAATGAGCAGTTCTTC. This encodes CASRLAGASYNEQFF.

This chain links TRBV4-1 with TRBJ1-2, with 10 positions matching TRBD1. The CDR3 spans 16 residues. Germline V gene data show CDR1 as MGHRA and CDR2 as YSYEKL. V lost 0 bases and J lost 7; bases outside the gene matches: 8. In nucleotides, the CDR3 is TGCGCCAGCAGCCAAGAGTCCAGACAGGGGGCGCGTGGCTACACCTTC. Its protein product is CASSQESRQGARGYTF.

This clonotype appeared a few times. The V gene is TRBV15, the J gene TRBJ2-5; perhaps D is TRBD1 or TRBD2 (5 bases each). The germline CDR1 and CDR2 sequences are LNHNV and YYDKDF (reference sequence). V was clipped by 3 bases and J by 11 bases, with 10 bases between them. The CDR3 spans 11 residues. The CDR3 loop reads CATSSGDRQYF. CDR3 bases: TGTGCCACCAGCAGTGGGGACCGACAGTACTTC. The complete variable domain, with remaining parts taken from reference TRBV15 and TRBJ2-5, reads DAMVIQNPRYQVTQFGKPVTLSCSQTLNHNVMYWYQQKSSQAPKLLFHYYDKDFNNEADTPDNFQSRRPNTSFCFLDIRSPGLGDTAMYLCATSSGDRQYFGPGTRLLVL.

The chain links TRBV7-9 to TRBJ2-3; D is undetermined. CDR3 length: 12 amino acids. Looked up from germline, CDR1 is SEHNR and CDR2 is FQNEAQ (reference sequence). V was cut by 6 bases and J by 2 bases, with 6 bases left in between. The CDR3 is CASSTVTDTQYF. The CDR3 DNA is TGTGCCAGCAGTACTGTCACAGATACGCAGTATTTT.

The chain recombines TRBV15 with TRBJ2-1; the D gene could be TRBD1 or TRBD2 (5 bases each). This CDR3 comprises 20 residues. CDR1 and CDR2 (germline): LNHNV, YYDKDF (reference sequence). The V end was cut by 2 bases, the J end by 8 bases, with 31 bases between. The CDR3 sequence: CATSRSPEGRASSLHYEQFF. The DNA for the CDR3 is TGTGCCACCAGCAGATCCCCCGAGGGCAGGGCGTCGTCCCTTCACTATGAGCAGTTCTTC.

CDR3 coding DNA: TGCGCCAGCAGCTTATATAGCGGGAGGGCCAACGAGCAGTTCTTC. This sequence encodes CASSLYSGRANEQFF. This rearrangement joins TRBV5-1 to TRBJ2-1; 11 bases map to TRBD2. This CDR3 comprises 15 residues. Germline lookup yields CDR1 SGHRS and CDR2 YFSETQ. V trimming: 2 bases; J trimming: 10 bases; junction bases outside the gene matches: 8.

The rearrangement joins TRBV3-1 to TRBJ2-6; 7 positions match TRBD1. The CDR3 has 16 residues. CDR1 is LGHDT, CDR2 YNNKEL, per germline (reference sequence). Trimming at V came to 4 bases and at J to 4 bases, leaving 7 bases not matched to a gene. The CDR3 is CASSPDRTRGANVLTF. The CDR3 nucleotides read TGTGCCAGCAGCCCGGACAGGACACGAGGGGCCAACGTCCTGACTTTC.

V and J are TRBV10-3 and TRBJ2-7; the match to TRBD1 covers 9 bases. Germline CDR1 ENHRY, CDR2 SYGVKD. This CDR3 contains 14 residues. The trim removed 4 bases at V and 2 bases at J, leaving 3 bases unmatched. DNA for the CDR3: TGTGCCATCAGTGCCGGGACAGGGACCTACGAGCAGTACTTC. The encoded protein is CAISAGTGTYEQYF.

The chain recombines TRBV7-2 with TRBJ2-7; 11 positions agree with TRBD2. Germline values: CDR1 SGHTA, CDR2 FQGNSA. V was pared by 3 bases and J by 3 bases, with 7 bases of the junction left unmatched. CDR3 length equals 16 residues. The CDR3 DNA sequence: TGTGCCAGCAGCTTTCTAGCGGGAGGTCAAGGCTACGAGCAGTACTTC. Its protein is CASSFLAGGQGYEQYF.

This clonotype has only a few counts. J is TRBJ1-1 and V is TRBV15; no firm D call. Between the trimmed V and J ends, which lost 3 bases and 3 bases, there was a span of 2 bases. The germline CDR1 and CDR2 sequences are LNHNV and YYDKDF (reference sequence). The CDR3 covers 11 residues. The CDR3 DNA sequence: TGTGCCACCAGCAGGGACACTGAAGCTTTCTTT. Translation: CATSRDTEAFF.

The chain has TRBV7-9 and TRBJ2-1; 8 bases are shared with TRBD2. Germline assignment: CDR1 SEHNR and CDR2 FQNEAQ (reference sequence). The ends lost 7 bases at V and 0 bases at J; junction bases unmatched: 5. CDR3 length: 15 residues. CDR3 loop: CASTQRGSSYNEQFF. In nucleotides, the CDR3 is TGTGCCAGCACGCAGCGGGGGAGCTCCTACAATGAGCAGTTCTTC.

The chain is built from TRBV29-1 and TRBJ1-2; possibly TRBD1 for D (5 bases). The CDR3 is made up of 14 amino acids. The germline V gene has CDR1 SQVTM and CDR2 ANQGSEA. Trimming stripped 7 bases from V and 7 bases from J, with 22 bases between. CDR3 sequence reads: CSAALARAYGGYTF. For the CDR3, the DNA is TGCAGCGCCGCCCTCGCCAGGGCGTATGGTGGCTACACCTTC.

The chain joins TRBV10-3 to TRBJ2-7, with a weak D call TRBD2 (5 bases). Germline V CDR1 and CDR2: ENHRY, SYGVKD. This CDR3 is 14 amino acids long. V was trimmed by 6 bases and J by 6 bases, leaving 18 bases between them. The CDR3 DNA is TGTGCCATCAGCGGCGGACTCCTTGGAGGCGAGCAGTACTTC. Translating it yields CAISGGLLGGEQYF.

This clonotype appeared a few times. This chain uses TRBV29-1 with TRBJ2-3; 7 nucleotides align to TRBD2. The germline V gene has CDR1 SQVTM and CDR2 ANQGSEA. The CDR3 runs to 14 residues. J was trimmed by 1 base and V by 6 bases; bases with no gene match: 7. CDR3 nucleotide sequence: TGCAGCGTGGGGGAGGGAATTCGCACAGATACGCAGTATTTT. This sequence encodes CSVGEGIRTDTQYF.